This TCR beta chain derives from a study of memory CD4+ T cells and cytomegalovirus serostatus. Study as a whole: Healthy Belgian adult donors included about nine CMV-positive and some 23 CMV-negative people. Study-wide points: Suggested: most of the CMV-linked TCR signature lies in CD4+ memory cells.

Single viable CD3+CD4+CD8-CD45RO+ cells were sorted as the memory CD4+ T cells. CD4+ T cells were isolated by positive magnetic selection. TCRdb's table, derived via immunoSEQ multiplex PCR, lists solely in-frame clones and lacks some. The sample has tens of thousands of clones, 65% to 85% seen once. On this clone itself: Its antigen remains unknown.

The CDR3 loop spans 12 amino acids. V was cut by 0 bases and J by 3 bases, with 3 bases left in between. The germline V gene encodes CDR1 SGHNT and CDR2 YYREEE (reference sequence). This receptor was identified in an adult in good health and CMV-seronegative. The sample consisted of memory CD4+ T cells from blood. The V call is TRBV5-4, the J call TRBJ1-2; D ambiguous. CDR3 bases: TGTGCCAGCAGCTTGGATGACTATGGCTACACCTTC. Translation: CASSLDDYGYTF. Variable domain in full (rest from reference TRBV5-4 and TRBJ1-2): ETGVTQSPTHLIKTRGQQVTLRCSSQSGHNTVSWYQQALGQGPQFIFQYYREEENGRGNFPPRFSGLQFPNYSSELNVNALELDDSALYLCASSLDDYGYTFGSGTRLTVV.